The T cell receptor beta chain described here comes from a study of chemoradiotherapy in HPV16-positive cancers. The overall study: Functional T-cell assays on a couple of HPV16-positive patients' cells defined candidate HPV-specific clones and common TCR motifs.

Per the germline V gene, CDR1 is SGHAT and CDR2 is FQDESV (reference sequence). V shed 5 bases and J shed 3 bases, with 8 bases lying between them. CDR3 length: 12 residues. TCRdb's table, derived via immunoSEQ multiplex PCR, lists solely in-frame clones and lacks some. The table shows some 19,000 clones, with 75% to 90% occurring only once. The chain is built from TRBV11-1 and TRBJ2-7; D is unresolved. The sequence was obtained from a human donor with HPV-associated anogenital cancer. Sequenced here: blood, sampled from a patient who underwent chemoradiotherapy. CDR3 sequence: CASSRDLYEQYF. Here the CDR3 DNA reads TGTGCCAGCAGCAGGGATCTCTACGAGCAGTACTTC.